This record covers a single T cell receptor (beta chain). Its antigen is unknown. Base-call qualities are not available, and no considerably larger clone is one nucleotide away. The germline V gene yields MDHEN for CDR1 and SYDVKM for CDR2. The CDR3 measures 12 amino acids from cysteine to phenylalanine. The only DNA kept is the CDR3, 36 bases in frame from the first base. V sheds 7 bases and J sheds 7 bases, leaving 11 bases between their ends. This record comes from a study of control samples from healthy donors and cancer patients (dated by TCRdb to about 2020). The method was the immunoSEQ multiplex PCR assay. Here the immuneACCESS table is served through TCRdb, limited to in-frame sequences with V and J called. Missing clones are a known gap in these copies; in checked studies unresolved V genes cover under half, and the rest lacks a known reason. For this sample there are 150,000 to 200,000 clones; about 90% appear just once. Roughly 0.64% of the sample belongs to the ten largest clones.

This receptor chain uses TRBV28 and TRBJ1-5; a tentative D match to TRBD1 spans 5 bases. The sequenced sample consisted of blood. The sequence was collected from a woman in her twenties or thirties in good health. CDR3 loop: CASTGWGQPQHF. The bases are TGTGCCAGCACAGGGTGGGGCCAGCCCCAGCATTTT. The reference TRBV28 and TRBJ1-5 proteins fill in what lies around the CDR3, so the full variable domain reads DVKVTQSSRYLVKRTGEKVFLECVQDMDHENMFWYRQDPGLGLRLIYFSYDVKMKEKGDIPEGYSVSREKKERFSLILESASTNQTSMYLCASTGWGQPQHFGDGTRLSIL.